A selection of T cell receptor beta chains follows, all from one sample in a study of shared clonotypes between healthy human individuals. Sequencing used immunoSEQ multiplex PCR; TCRdb keeps in-frame clones, though not all of them. The sample includes some 2,000,000 clones, over 85% of them seen just once. Source material: naive CD8+ T cells sorted from blood. Receptor source: a man younger than 35 in good health. Each CDR3 is given with its conserved first and last residue. The D gene is left open where the match is weak. Size tells how often a clone was seen (once, few, many) or the class of an expanded clone, and some rows leave it out.

len	v_gene	d_gene	j_gene	abundance	CDR3aa	CDR3nt
11	TRBV11-2	-	TRBJ2-1	-	CASSLRGEQFF	TGTGCCAGCAGCTTGAGGGGTGAGCAGTTCTTC
13	TRBV7-9	-	TRBJ2-7	-	CASSLVVADEQYF	TGTGCCAGCAGCTTAGTCGTAGCTGACGAGCAGTACTTC
16	TRBV25-1	-	TRBJ1-4	-	CASSEWLEGEGEKLFF	TGTGCCAGCAGTGAATGGTTAGAGGGCGAGGGGGAAAAACTGTTTTTT
14	TRBV6-6	-	TRBJ1-3	once	CASSFQPLGNTIYF	TGTGCCAGCAGTTTCCAGCCCTTAGGAAACACCATATATTTT
17	TRBV5-6	TRBD1	TRBJ2-5	-	CASSLGIQGRHGETQYF	TGTGCCAGCAGCTTAGGGATACAGGGGCGGCACGGAGAGACCCAGTACTTC
14	TRBV6-5	-	TRBJ1-4	-	CASSYIGTNEKLFF	TGTGCCAGCAGTTACATAGGAACTAATGAAAAACTGTTTTTT
15	TRBV6-6	TRBD2	TRBJ2-2	-	CASSYWAGELGELFF	TGTGCCAGCAGTTACTGGGCGGGAGAACTCGGGGAGCTGTTTTTT
14	TRBV23-1	-	TRBJ1-1	-	CASSPNRVNTEAFF	TGCGCCAGCAGTCCTAACAGGGTGAACACTGAAGCTTTCTTT
14	TRBV30	TRBD2	TRBJ2-7	few	CAWSVLRGAYEQYF	TGTGCCTGGAGTGTACTTCGGGGGGCCTACGAGCAGTACTTC
13	TRBV15	TRBD2	TRBJ2-7	-	CATSSSAGGPQYF	TGTGCCACCAGCAGTTCAGCGGGAGGGCCCCAGTACTTC
16	TRBV28	-	TRBJ1-4	-	CASRSSMEATNEKLFF	TGTGCCAGCAGGTCTTCTATGGAAGCAACTAATGAAAAACTGTTTTTT
11	TRBV9	TRBD1	TRBJ2-3	-	CASRRDSSQYF	TGTGCCAGCAGACGGGACAGCTCGCAGTATTTT
15	TRBV7-6	TRBD2	TRBJ2-1	once	CASSLRASGRSEQFF	TGTGCCAGCAGCTTAAGGGCTAGCGGGAGGAGTGAGCAGTTCTTC
14	TRBV4-1	TRBD1	TRBJ2-7	-	CASSLEKTGPEQYF	TGCGCCAGCAGCCTCGAAAAGACAGGGCCCGAGCAGTACTTC
14	TRBV5-4	-	TRBJ2-2	-	CASSGFYDTGELFF	TGTGCCAGCAGTGGGTTCTACGACACCGGGGAGCTGTTTTTT
14	TRBV6-5	-	TRBJ1-1	-	CASSYGQGTVEAFF	TGTGCCAGCAGTTATGGGCAGGGGACGGTTGAAGCTTTCTTT